This record covers a single T cell receptor (beta chain). Repertoires were generated with immunoSEQ multiplex PCR, while TCRdb's copy carries only in-frame clones and drops some. The repertoire holds approximately 19,000 clones, with roughly 88% as singletons. These data belong to a study of a mutant IDH1 vaccine in newly diagnosed glioma. Germline CDR1 is SGHRS and CDR2 is YFSETQ. Deletions cut 0 bases from V and 2 bases from J, with 8 bases between. This CDR3 has 14 residues. Time point meaning: baseline, week 1 (first vaccination visit). The treatment: pre-vaccination baseline after standard-of-care therapy.

J is TRBJ2-5 and V is TRBV5-1, with a weak D call TRBD1 (5 bases). The sequenced sample was PBMCs, obtained from a glioma patient treated with radiotherapy, temozolomide or both. The TCR comes from a man aged 35 to 55 with glioma. CDR3 nucleotides: TGCGCCAGCAGCTTGGAAAACAGGCAAGAGACCCAGTACTTC. Its translation: CASSLENRQETQYF.